This TCR beta chain was found in a study of blood T cell repertoires in COVID-19 (dated by TCRdb to about 2020). Describing the broader study: Samples from collaborators originated in the United States, Italy and Spain and spanned both the acute and convalescent phases of COVID-19. The prospective study material was composed of cDNA or gDNA derived from T cells, B-cell-depleted T cells, or PBMCs. Deeply sampled blood TCRbeta repertoires from subjects exposed to, actively infected with, or recovered from COVID-19 were included in the dataset. The repertoires were made available in a free public database intended to serve as a resource for research on the immune response to SARS-CoV-2. Samples were obtained from the ongoing ImmuneRACE study (first 160 participants) and from 1,254 subjects provided by 6 global collaborators. Nearly every sample came with metadata listing a de-identified subject ID, COVID-19 status, age in years and sex. Where available, HLA class I and class II types were obtained from metadata supplied by the sample provider rather than from assay-based typing.

What the authors observed across the whole study: How much clinical and demographic metadata was included differed by source and by participant, and the metadata was provided uncurated.

V is cut back by 1 base and J by 7 bases, with 13 bases in the junction unmatched. Looking up the germline V gene (reference sequence) yields CDR1 LGHDT and CDR2 YNNKEL. The CDR3, cysteine through phenylalanine, is 17 amino acids long. Only the CDR3 DNA is retained, 51 bases long and in frame from the first base. This clone was seen more than once but under ten times. Its antigen is unknown. One base away there is no much larger clone; base qualities are not given. TCRbeta CDR3 regions were amplified from genomic DNA by means of the immunoSEQ Assay, a bias-controlled multiplex PCR. In the authors' own workflow: Within the assay, amplification of reference gene primers was used to estimate how many nucleated cells each sample contained. Sequence reads were collapsed and filtered to measure the absolute abundance of every unique TCRbeta CDR3 rearrangement. For each sample, productive Simpson clonality was calculated as the square root of Simpson's diversity index across productive rearrangements. The table was pulled from immuneACCESS by TCRdb, which kept in-frame rearrangements only. Such tables lose some clones; where checked, under half of the loss comes from unresolved V genes, and the rest has no known cause. V and J calls and clone size follow that table, whereas D and trimming were derived from the DNA. For this sample the table gives around 130,000 clones, of which almost 85% were detected only once. The leading ten clones occupy over 10% of the sample.

Collaborating institutions collected whole blood in K2EDTA tubes following their own protocols. For TCRbeta analysis, collaborator samples were shipped as frozen whole blood, as isolated PBMCs, or as DNA extracted from either sample type. The sequenced material came from peripheral blood. This TCR derives from a human donor in a cohort sampled during active COVID-19. The rearrangement combines TRBV3-1 (or the pseudogene TRBV3-2) with TRBJ1-5, with 7 bases in between that match TRBD1. The encoded CDR3 is CASSQGLLGQGVQPQHF. The nucleotide sequence reads TGTGCCAGCAGCCAAGGGTTGCTTGGGCAGGGGGTACAGCCCCAGCATTTT.